This TCR beta chain was retrieved from a study of radiotherapy plus CTLA-4 blockade in lung cancer. Here immunoSEQ multiplex PCR was the method, and the copy in TCRdb shows in-frame clones only, minus some. The sample shows about 110,000 clones, about 80% of them seen only once. The receptor comes from a human donor with non-small cell lung cancer that progressed on radiotherapy plus ipilimumab. Some clones in this sample may be carry-over from other donors' samples. The starting material was peripheral blood, obtained from a patient treated with radiotherapy plus ipilimumab.

The CDR3 sequence: CASSLQVLSGGQPQHF. The CDR3 bases are TGTGCCAGCAGCCTCCAGGTGTTAAGCGGGGGTCAGCCCCAGCATTTT. This sequence joins TRBV5-5 and TRBJ1-5; weak D call: TRBD1 (5 bases). Trimming left V 4 bases short and J 6 bases short, with 20 bases between. Germline CDR1 reads SGHKS; CDR2 reads YYEKEE (reference sequence). This CDR3 comprises 16 residues.